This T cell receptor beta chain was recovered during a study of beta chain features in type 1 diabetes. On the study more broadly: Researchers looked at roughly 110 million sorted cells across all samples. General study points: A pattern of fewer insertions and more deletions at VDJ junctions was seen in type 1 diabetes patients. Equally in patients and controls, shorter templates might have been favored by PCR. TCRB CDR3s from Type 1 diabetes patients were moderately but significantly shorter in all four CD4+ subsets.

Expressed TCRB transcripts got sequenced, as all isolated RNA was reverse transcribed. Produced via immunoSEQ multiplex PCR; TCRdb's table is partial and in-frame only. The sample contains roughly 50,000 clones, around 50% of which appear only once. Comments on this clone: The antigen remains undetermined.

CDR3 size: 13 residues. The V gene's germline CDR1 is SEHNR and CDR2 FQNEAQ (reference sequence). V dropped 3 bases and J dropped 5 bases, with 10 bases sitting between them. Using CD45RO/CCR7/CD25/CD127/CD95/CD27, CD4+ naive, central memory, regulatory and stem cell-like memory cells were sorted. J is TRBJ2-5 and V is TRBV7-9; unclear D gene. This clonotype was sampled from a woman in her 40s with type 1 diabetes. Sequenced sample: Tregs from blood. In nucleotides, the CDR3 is TGTGCCAGCAGCTTTCGTGGGCCCGAGACCCAGTACTTC. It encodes CASSFRGPETQYF.